This T cell receptor (beta chain) is drawn from a study of blood T cells in healthy people across ages. CDR3 size: 16 residues. CDR1 is SGHRS, CDR2 YFSETQ, per germline. V shed 0 bases and J shed 4 bases, with 13 bases lying between them. Notes on this clonotype: The antigen is not known.

Then a second PCR, running roughly 7 to 11 cycles, was carried out with a sample-barcoded 5' primer and a J-beta primer mix. Every sample produced at least 2.5 million CDR3-containing paired-end reads. TCRdb ran MiXCR on the 5' RACE reads and lists one entry per CDR3 protein. The table records over 1,500,000 distinct CDR3 sequences, approximately 39% of them present only once. Study-level results: A roughly linear fall in TCR beta diversity per million T cells was seen with increasing age.

The V call is TRBV5-1, the J call TRBJ2-2; no clear D. Material for sequencing was blood. The sequence came from a human donor in good health. This CDR3 is CASSLGAPPLTGELFF. CDR3 bases: TGCGCCAGCAGCTTGGGGGCCCCCCCACTCACCGGGGAGCTGTTTTTT.